One TCR beta chain is described in this entry. The data originate from a study of CD8 T cells in Susac syndrome. High-throughput TCR beta sequencing covered peripheral CD8+ and CD4+ T cells. The control group consisted of healthy donors matched for age and sex. FACS was used to enrich TEMRA cells, whereas the CD8+ and CD4+ T cells were obtained by negative isolation. Germline loops: CDR1 SNHLY, CDR2 FYNNEI. This CDR3 has 15 amino acids. Trimming removed 3 bases from V and 3 bases from J; junction bases left unmatched: 4. Random hexamers served to reverse transcribe roughly 0.45 to 1 ug RNA. Amplification of TCR beta CDR3 used immunoSEQ multiplex PCR across 54 Vbeta and 13 Jbeta. TCRdb fed the immunoSEQ multiplex PCR reads into MiXCR, producing one record per CDR3 protein. The data hold 50,000 to 65,000 distinct CDR3 sequences, with around nine tenths observed a single time.

The chain uses TRBV2 and TRBJ1-4; 7 nucleotides agree with TRBD1. The sample consisted of CD8+ T cells from PBMCs. The sequence came from a human donor in good health. The chain's CDR3 is CASSDGQASNEKLFF. The CDR3 nucleotides are TGTGCCAGCAGTGATGGACAGGCTTCTAATGAAAAACTGTTTTTT.